This T cell receptor (beta chain) was recorded in a study of blood T cell repertoires in COVID-19. In the study overall: Spain, Italy and the United States supplied samples that represented acute and convalescent COVID-19. PBMCs, B-cell-depleted T cells, or T cells provided the cDNA or gDNA that made up the material.

Per the authors' pipeline: Nucleated cell number was recorded as an estimate derived from reference gene primer amplification. Profiling relied on immunoSEQ multiplex PCR, and the TCRdb table lists in-frame clones only, not all of them. The D gene and trimming were derived from the DNA, and the V and J assignments and clone size from that table. The table lists around 150,000 clones, 85% of them singletons, with roughly 3% in the top ten. V lost 2 bases to trimming and J lost 4 bases, with 15 bases between them. Germline lookup yields CDR1 SQVTM and CDR2 ANQGSEA. CDR3 size: 15 residues. This clonotype was obtained from a human donor with acute or convalescent COVID-19. The donor label of this sample is uncertain. Material: peripheral blood. This chain links TRBV29-1 with TRBJ2-1; a weak D match, TRBD2 (5 bases). CDR3 coding DNA: TGCAGCGTTGAATGGAGGCACGGACCGTACAATGAGCAGTTCTTC. Amino acid sequence: CSVEWRHGPYNEQFF.